What follows are 16 T cell receptor beta chains derived from one specimen sequenced in a study of blood T cells in healthy people across ages. Using a J-beta primer mix together with a sample-barcoded 5' primer, a second PCR was run for about 6 to 11 cycles. Via MiXCR, TCRdb re-called the 5' RACE reads, giving one row per CDR3 protein. The table includes around 1,700,000 distinct CDR3 sequences, roughly 28% detected once. The sequencing sample was made of blood. The receptor source for this set is a woman under 40 in good health.

The V and J genes are TRBV7-2 and TRBJ2-5, with a possible D match to TRBD2 (6 bases). CDR1 and CDR2 (germline): SGHTA, FQGNSA. The CDR3 runs 16 residues. V was clipped by 1 base and J by 6 bases, with 18 bases between them. Here the CDR3 reads CASSLGSDGRLKTQYF. CDR3 sequence (DNA): TGTGCCAGCAGCTTAGGATCGGACGGGAGATTAAAGACCCAGTACTTC.

This clonotype was recorded at least ten times. The chain joins TRBV24-1 to TRBJ2-1; unclear D gene. V dropped 2 bases and J dropped 9 bases, with 16 bases sitting between them. Germline loops: CDR1 KGHDR, CDR2 SFDVKD. The CDR3 contains 15 residues. The CDR3 DNA sequence: TGTGCCACCAGTGATTCCCGGACCACGGTTAGTGAGCAGTTCTTC. This codes for CATSDSRTTVSEQFF.

In its sample, this clonotype was seen a few times. CDR3 sequence (DNA): TGTGCCAGCAGCCCCCAGACAGCGTATTTT. It is translated as CASSPQTAYF. The J gene is TRBJ2-3, the V gene TRBV7-6; possibly TRBD1 for D (5 bases). The germline gives CDR1 SGHVS, CDR2 FNYEAQ. V gave up 5 bases and J gave up 14 bases, with 11 bases separating them. This CDR3 contains 10 residues.

This clonotype was observed a few times. The rearrangement uses TRBV4-1 and TRBJ1-4; the match to TRBD1 covers 7 bases. Germline values: CDR1 MGHRA, CDR2 YSYEKL. This CDR3 has 15 residues. The trim removed 4 bases at V and 6 bases at J, leaving 8 bases unmatched. The CDR3 here is CASSPTIGGDEKLFF. CDR3 DNA: TGCGCCAGCAGCCCGACCATAGGGGGCGATGAAAAACTGTTTTTT.

This clonotype has just a few counts. The chain carries TRBV6-5 and TRBJ2-1; 13 bases are a match to TRBD2. The J segment lost 9 bases and the V segment lost 5 bases, leaving 4 bases of the junction unmatched. The CDR3 has 14 residues. Germline V gene sequence: CDR1 MNHEY, CDR2 SVGAGI. CDR3 residues: CASSGTSGTSEQFF. CDR3 sequence (DNA): TGTGCCAGCAGTGGGACTAGCGGGACCAGTGAGCAGTTCTTC.

V gene TRBV30 combines with J gene TRBJ2-7; D remains unclear. The CDR3 covers 13 residues. The germline V and J ends were trimmed by 4 bases and 0 bases, with 10 bases remaining between them. The germline V gene has CDR1 GTSNPN and CDR2 SVGIG (reference sequence). CDR3 nucleotides: TGTGCCTGGAAGCTAAGGGTCTCCTACGAGCAGTACTTC. Its protein product is CAWKLRVSYEQYF. The full variable domain, rest sourced from reference TRBV30 and TRBJ2-7, is SQTIHQWPATLVQPVGSPLSLECTVEGTSNPNLYWYRQAAGRGLQLLFYSVGIGQISSEVPQNLSASRPQDRQFILSSKKLLLSDSGFYLCAWKLRVSYEQYFGPGTRLTVT.

This rearrangement joins TRBV20-1 to TRBJ1-1; D is possibly TRBD1 (5 bases). CDR3 length equals 14 residues. V was shortened by 0 bases and J by 1 base, with 9 bases between the two germline ends. Looked up from germline, CDR1 is DFQATT and CDR2 is SNEGSKA (reference sequence). CDR3 sequence reads: CSARDPGTNTEAFF. The CDR3 DNA reads TGCAGTGCTAGAGATCCCGGGACGAACACTGAAGCTTTCTTT.

This clonotype was detected many times. The gene calls are TRBV7-2 and TRBJ2-7, with TRBD1 matching over 8 bases. CDR1 SGHTA and CDR2 FQGNSA come from the germline V gene. The CDR3 has 14 residues. The V segment lost 6 bases and the J segment 3 bases; nucleotides outside the gene matches: 7. Here the CDR3 reads CASSYTGTGYEQYF. The CDR3 DNA is TGTGCCAGCAGTTATACCGGGACAGGCTACGAGCAGTACTTC.

The rearrangement uses TRBV20-1 and TRBJ2-1; 8 positions agree with TRBD2. CDR3 size: 19 residues. V gave up 3 bases and J gave up 4 bases; unmatched junction bases: 20. The germline CDR1 and CDR2 sequences are DFQATT and SNEGSKA (reference sequence). The CDR3 is CSASAGGEVGPLFYNEQFF. In nucleotides, the CDR3 is TGCAGTGCTAGTGCGGGGGGCGAAGTGGGTCCACTTTTTTACAATGAGCAGTTCTTC.

This clonotype was seen a few times. V usage is TRBV2 and J usage is TRBJ2-7; D is unresolved. The J call could be wrong; TRBJ2-5 is a better fit for the DNA end. The germline CDR1 and CDR2 sequences are SNHLY and FYNNEI. The CDR3 is 13 residues long. CDR3 loop: CASSEGHRKTQYF. The CDR3 coding sequence is TGTGCCAGCAGTGAAGGTCATAGAAAGACCCAGTACTTC.

The chain links TRBV12-3 or TRBV12-4 to TRBJ1-1; the match to TRBD1 covers 7 bases. The V and J ends lost 6 bases and 0 bases, in that order; junction bases with no gene match: 10. The CDR3 loop spans 16 amino acids. The DNA of the CDR3 is TGTGCCAGCAGCCCGGGACAGCGGTTCATGAACACTGAAGCTTTCTTT. Translation: CASSPGQRFMNTEAFF.

This sequence joins TRBV30 and TRBJ2-1; D may be TRBD1 or TRBD2 (5 bases each). The germline gives CDR1 GTSNPN, CDR2 SVGIG (reference sequence). This CDR3 has 13 residues. Trimming removed 3 bases from V and 3 bases from J, with 9 bases in between. The CDR3, as DNA: TGTGCCTGGAGCAAGAGGGGCTACAATGAGCAGTTCTTC. Translation gives CAWSKRGYNEQFF.

The chain joins TRBV5-1 to TRBJ2-3; 9 nucleotides line up with TRBD1. Germline lookup yields CDR1 SGHRS and CDR2 YFSETQ. This CDR3 is 16 amino acids long. V dropped 3 bases and J dropped 7; count of bases not matched to a gene: 12. Here the CDR3 DNA reads TGCGCCAGCAGCTCCGTACAGGGGGCGGATTTTTATACGCAGTATTTT. It translates to CASSSVQGADFYTQYF.

This clonotype was counted between two and nine times. This rearrangement joins TRBV27 to TRBJ1-2; D possibly corresponds to TRBD1 (6 bases). Germline values: CDR1 MNHEY, CDR2 SMNVEV (reference sequence). The CDR3 is made up of 17 amino acids. The V end lost 5 bases, the J end lost 5 bases, and 24 bases lay between the germline ends. The CDR3 is CASSRHPGRGRGYGYTF. The CDR3 nucleotides are TGTGCCAGCAGTCGCCACCCGGGGAGAGGGAGGGGGTATGGCTACACCTTC.

V usage is TRBV5-5 and J usage is TRBJ2-1; no firm D call. V dropped 3 bases and J dropped 0 bases, with 13 bases sitting between them. This CDR3 region has 16 residues. The germline V gene has CDR1 SGHKS and CDR2 YYEKEE (reference sequence). CDR3 bases: TGTGCCAGCAGCTCCAGAGACATTGCCTCCTACAATGAGCAGTTCTTC. Amino acid sequence: CASSSRDIASYNEQFF.

This rearrangement joins TRBV7-2 to TRBJ2-7; D is unclear. There are 13 residues in the CDR3. Trimming left V 3 bases short and J 7 bases short, with 13 bases between. Germline V gene sequence: CDR1 SGHTA, CDR2 FQGNSA. CDR3 nucleotides: TGTGCCAGCAGCTTTCACTTGGGTGGAGAGCAGTACTTC. As protein: CASSFHLGGEQYF.